Included here is one T cell receptor (beta chain) sequence, with context. Using immunoSEQ multiplex PCR, the repertoire was profiled, and TCRdb retains in-frame clones only, with some absent. This sample has roughly 83,000 clones, with about four fifths found just once. This sample was included in a study of control samples from healthy donors and cancer patients. V was pared by 0 bases and J by 0 bases, with 6 bases between. This CDR3 spans 15 amino acids. Germline V gene lookup returns CDR1 SGHRS and CDR2 YFSETQ. The chain links TRBV5-1 to TRBJ2-2; D is ambiguous. The TCR originated in a woman aged 60 to 75 in good health. The sequenced material came from blood. The CDR3 reads CASSLGHSNTGELFF. CDR3 in DNA: TGCGCCAGCAGCTTGGGACATTCGAACACCGGGGAGCTGTTTTTT.